A selection of T cell receptor beta chains follows, all from one sample in a study of T cell responses to AZD1222 COVID-19 vaccine. Profiled with immunoSEQ multiplex PCR; TCRdb holds only in-frame clones, not every one. The sample contains 95,000 to 150,000 clones, 90% of which appear only once. The specimen comprised peripheral blood, sampled on day 0 of MenACWY control vaccination. The receptors here all came from an adult in good health. CDR3s include the opening cysteine and the closing phenylalanine or tryptophan. A D gene is named only where the DNA matches it firmly.

TRBD1 | TRBV4-2 | CASSQHGTDQETQYF
- | TRBV5-1 | CASSASRDANIQYF
- | TRBV21-1 | CASSKVSTELNYGYTF
TRBD1 | TRBV28 | CASSLPGQGFVYVNTEAFF
TRBD1 | TRBV5-4 | CASSSGTGPETQYF
TRBD2 | TRBV7-6 | CASSLVASGGLETQYF
- | TRBV24-1 | CATSDSNYGYTF
TRBD1 | TRBV5-4 | CASSLGGTGYTGELFF
TRBD2 | TRBV27 | CASSAGTSGSLPYEQYF
- | TRBV3-1/TRBV3-2 | CASRLNTLRYQETQYF
TRBD1 | TRBV3-1/TRBV3-2 | CASGPGQSNYNSPLHF
TRBD2 | TRBV10-3 | CAISDITSGGLQETQYF
- | TRBV11-2 | CASSQSRGSYNEQFF
TRBD1 | TRBV27 | CASSQPAVGQGLGRTEAFF